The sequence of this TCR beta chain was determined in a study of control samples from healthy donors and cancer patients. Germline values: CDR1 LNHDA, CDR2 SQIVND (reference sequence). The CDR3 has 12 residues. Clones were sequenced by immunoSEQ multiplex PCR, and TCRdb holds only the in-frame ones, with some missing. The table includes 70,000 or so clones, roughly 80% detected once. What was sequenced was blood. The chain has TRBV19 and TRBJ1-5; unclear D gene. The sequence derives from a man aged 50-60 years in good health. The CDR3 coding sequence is TGTGCTAATGCAGAAAGCAATCAGCCCCAGCATTTT. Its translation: CANAESNQPQHF. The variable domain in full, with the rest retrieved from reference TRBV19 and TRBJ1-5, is DGGITQSPKYLFRKEGQNVTLSCEQNLNHDAMYWYRQDPGQGLRLIYYSQIVNDFQKGDIAEGYSVSREKKESFPLTVTSAQKNPTAFYLCANAESNQPQHFGDGTRLSIL.